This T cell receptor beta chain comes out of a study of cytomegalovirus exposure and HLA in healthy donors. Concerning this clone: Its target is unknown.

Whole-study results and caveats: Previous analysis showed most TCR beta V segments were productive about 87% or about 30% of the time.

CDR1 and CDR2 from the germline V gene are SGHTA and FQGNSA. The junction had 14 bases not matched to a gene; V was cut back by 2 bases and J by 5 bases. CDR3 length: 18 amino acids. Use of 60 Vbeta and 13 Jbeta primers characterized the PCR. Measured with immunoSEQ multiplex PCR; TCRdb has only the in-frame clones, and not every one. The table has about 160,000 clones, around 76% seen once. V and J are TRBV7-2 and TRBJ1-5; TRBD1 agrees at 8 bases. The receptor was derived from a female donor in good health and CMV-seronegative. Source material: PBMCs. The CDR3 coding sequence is TGTGCCAGCAGCTTATCACGGGGGACGACAGGGGTGGATCAGCCCCAGCATTTT. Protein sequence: CASSLSRGTTGVDQPQHF.